Reported below is one T cell receptor (beta chain). This record comes from a study of blood T cell repertoires in COVID-19. Here immunoSEQ multiplex PCR was the method, and the copy in TCRdb shows in-frame clones only, minus some. The sample has 300,000 to 350,000 clones, 75% to 95% seen once. The germline CDR1 and CDR2 sequences are SGHAT and FQNNGV. This CDR3 region has 15 residues. Trimming cost V 4 bases and J 10 bases; bases outside gene matches: 13. V is TRBV11-2 and J is TRBJ2-3; 8 bases match TRBD2. This sequence originates from a young woman with COVID-19, enrolled during active disease. The material sequenced was peripheral blood. The DNA for the CDR3 is TGTGCCAGCAGCTCACCACGGGAGGGCCCAAGGGCGCAGTATTTT. Its translation: CASSSPREGPRAQYF.